A selection of T cell receptor beta chains follows, all from one sample in a study of beta chain features in type 1 diabetes. The protocol was immunoSEQ multiplex PCR, while the TCRdb copy is restricted to in-frame clones and leaves out a portion. Here the sample spans 240,000 or so clones, approximately 13% being singletons. Sequenced sample: naive CD4+ T cells from blood. These receptors were collected from a man aged 25-40 years with type 1 diabetes. Both conserved end residues are part of each CDR3. A D gene is named only where the DNA matches it firmly. Clone size appears in some rows only: once, few, many, or a class for an expanded clone.

NA,NA,TRBV5-1,TRBJ1-5,CASSFGPEGNQPQHF,TGCGCCAGCAGCTTCGGCCCCGAGGGCAATCAGCCCCAGCATTTT
few,TRBD1,TRBV19,TRBJ1-5,CASSKGAQPQHF,TGTGCCAGTAGTAAGGGGGCTCAGCCCCAGCATTTT
few,NA,TRBV21-1,TRBJ2-1,CASSTGSTDNEQFF,TGTGCCAGCAGTACGGGATCTACGGACAATGAGCAGTTCTTC
few,NA,TRBV10-2,TRBJ2-4,CASLGDPDIQYF,TGCGCCAGCCTTGGTGATCCGGACATTCAGTACTTC
few,NA,TRBV12-5,TRBJ1-5,CASGRDNQPQHF,TGTGCTAGTGGCCGAGACAATCAGCCCCAGCATTTT
NA,NA,TRBV2,TRBJ1-1,CASSEGADTEAFF,TGTGCCAGCAGTGAAGGAGCGGACACTGAAGCTTTCTTT
few,NA,TRBV5-6,TRBJ2-7,CASSGGMTYEQYF,TGTGCCAGCAGCGGGGGGATGACCTACGAGCAGTACTTC
NA,TRBD1,TRBV29-1,TRBJ2-3,CSAGDRVQDTQYF,TGCAGCGCCGGAGACAGGGTGCAAGATACGCAGTATTTT
NA,NA,TRBV7-2,TRBJ2-7,CASSFRHGTSSYEQYF,TGTGCCAGCAGCTTTAGACACGGCACCAGCTCCTACGAGCAGTACTTC
few,NA,TRBV25-1,TRBJ1-1,CASSRGRGSNTEAFF,TGTGCCAGCAGCCGAGGGCGGGGGTCTAACACTGAAGCTTTCTTT
NA,NA,TRBV30,TRBJ2-5,CAWSGSAKETQYF,TGTGCCTGGAGTGGGTCAGCGAAAGAGACCCAGTACTTC
NA,TRBD2,TRBV5-1,TRBJ2-2,CASSLTSGRLTGELFF,TGCGCCAGCAGCTTGACTAGCGGGAGACTTACCGGGGAGCTGTTTTTT
few,NA,TRBV9,TRBJ2-3,CASSPRRASTDTQYF,TGTGCCAGCAGCCCGCGGAGGGCCAGCACAGATACGCAGTATTTT
few,NA,TRBV19,TRBJ1-1,CASSMRVTEAFF,TGTGCCAGTAGTATGAGAGTGACTGAAGCTTTCTTT
NA,NA,TRBV7-2,TRBJ2-5,CASSPSTSSAYETQYF,TGTGCCAGCAGCCCAAGCACTAGCTCTGCGTACGAGACCCAGTACTTC
NA,NA,TRBV12-5,TRBJ2-3,CASGSSTDWARQYF,TGTGCTAGTGGTTCCAGCACTGATTGGGCGAGGCAGTATTTT
NA,TRBD1,TRBV30,TRBJ1-2,CACGTEQANYGYTF,TGTGCCTGTGGGACAGAGCAAGCTAACTATGGCTACACCTTC
few,NA,TRBV7-2,TRBJ1-5,CASSPQGYQPQHF,TGTGCCAGCAGCCCGCAGGGGTATCAGCCCCAGCATTTT
few,NA,TRBV6-6,TRBJ2-5,CASSPGLRKETQYF,TGTGCCAGCAGTCCGGGACTCCGAAAAGAGACCCAGTACTTC
few,NA,TRBV28,TRBJ2-2,CASSQDLTGELFF,TGTGCCAGCAGCCAGGATTTAACCGGGGAGCTGTTTTTT
NA,TRBD2,TRBV28,TRBJ2-2,CASSTPSGSSDGELFF,TGTGCCAGCAGTACCCCTAGCGGGAGTAGTGACGGGGAGCTGTTTTTT
NA,TRBD2,TRBV6-1,TRBJ2-1,CASSAGTSGEHNEQFF,TGTGCCAGCAGTGCCGGGACTAGCGGGGAACACAATGAGCAGTTCTTC
NA,TRBD2,TRBV6-5,TRBJ2-7,CASSYSLAGDYYEQYF,TGTGCCAGCAGTTACTCCCTAGCGGGAGATTACTACGAGCAGTACTTC
NA,TRBD2,TRBV29-1,TRBJ2-7,CSVRTSGSGSSYEQYF,TGCAGCGTCCGGACTAGCGGGAGTGGGAGTTCCTACGAGCAGTACTTC
few,TRBD2,TRBV25-1,TRBJ2-3,CASSIAGGNTDTQYF,TGTGCCAGCAGTATCGCGGGAGGAAACACAGATACGCAGTATTTT
NA,TRBD2,TRBV5-4,TRBJ2-5,CASSLAARGRGETQYF,TGTGCCAGCAGCTTGGCCGCGCGGGGGAGAGGAGAGACCCAGTACTTC
NA,NA,TRBV6-6,TRBJ2-1,CASSGRSGSSYNEQFF,TGTGCCAGCAGCGGTCGTAGCGGAAGCTCCTACAATGAGCAGTTCTTC
few,NA,TRBV2,TRBJ2-1,CASSAYNEQFF,TGTGCCAGCAGTGCATACAATGAGCAGTTCTTC
NA,NA,TRBV5-6,TRBJ2-3,CASSLESPGSTDTQYF,TGTGCCAGCAGTCTCGAGTCTCCAGGTAGCACAGATACGCAGTATTTT
NA,TRBD2,TRBV5-4,TRBJ2-7,CASSGGLAGVYEQYF,TGTGCCAGCAGCGGCGGGCTAGCGGGAGTTTACGAGCAGTACTTC
NA,TRBD1,TRBV5-1,TRBJ1-1,CASSSGQPNTEAFF,TGCGCCAGCAGCTCGGGACAGCCGAACACTGAAGCTTTCTTT
NA,TRBD1,TRBV4-2,TRBJ1-1,CASSQGTGAMNTEAFF,TGTGCCAGCAGCCAAGGGACAGGGGCGATGAACACTGAAGCTTTCTTT
once,NA,TRBV18,TRBJ2-5,CASSPRETRDPRTQYF,TGTGCCAGCTCACCACGAGAGACTAGAGACCCGAGGACCCAGTACTTC
NA,TRBD1,TRBV29-1,TRBJ2-7,CSTRTGGNEQYF,TGCAGCACACGGACAGGGGGAAACGAGCAGTACTTC
NA,NA,TRBV2,TRBJ1-2,CASRDSRRPNYGYTF,TGTGCCAGCAGGGACAGTCGGCGCCCAAACTATGGCTACACCTTC
few,NA,TRBV6-1,TRBJ2-5,CASSEYGGRGETQYF,TGTGCCAGCAGTGAATACGGGGGGCGCGGGGAGACCCAGTACTTC
NA,NA,TRBV7-9,TRBJ2-3,CASSLEGQRASYF,TGTGCCAGCAGCTTAGAGGGCCAGCGGGCATCGTATTTT
few,TRBD1,TRBV5-1,TRBJ2-5,CASRLGQDEETQYF,TGCGCCAGCAGACTCGGACAGGACGAAGAGACCCAGTACTTC
NA,NA,TRBV9,TRBJ2-3,CASSVSLVLDTQYF,TGTGCCAGCAGCGTATCGTTAGTCCTGGATACGCAGTATTTT
NA,TRBD2,TRBV30,TRBJ2-7,CAWSVLLAGDYEQYF,TGTGCCTGGAGTGTACTCCTAGCGGGGGACTACGAGCAGTACTTC
NA,NA,TRBV11-1,TRBJ1-2,CASSLDPNGSGYTF,TGTGCCAGCAGCTTAGATCCAAACGGGAGTGGCTACACCTTC